Included here is one T cell receptor beta chain sequence, with context. Its binding antigen is unknown. Nothing much larger sits one base from this clone, and base qualities are not available. The trial excluded patients who had a history of autoimmune disease or were on systemic immunosuppression. Peripheral blood for TCR sequencing was collected from all dose cohorts at baseline, on cycle 4 day 1, and on cycle 7 day 1. The samples were taken from a phase I, first-in-human, multicenter, open-label dose-escalation trial of ivuxolimab. Adults with locally advanced or metastatic melanoma, renal cell carcinoma, hepatocellular carcinoma or head and neck squamous cell carcinoma were enrolled in the trial. Before TCR sequencing, CD4+ and CD8+ T cells were separately sorted from peripheral blood. This specimen belongs to a study of OX40 agonist ivuxolimab in advanced cancers. With regard to the full study: The costimulatory receptor OX40 (CD134) was targeted by ivuxolimab, a fully human IgG2 agonistic monoclonal antibody. Prior anti-PD-1, anti-PD-L1 or anti-CTLA-4 therapy was permitted, and less than 45% of dose-escalation patients had received checkpoint inhibitors. Partial responses occurred in three dose-escalation patients: two with cutaneous melanoma and one with hepatocellular carcinoma. In the dose-escalation cohort, approximately 82% of patients were male, and the mean age was around 60 years, with a range of roughly 20 to 80. The monotherapy dose-escalation portion (N ≈ 57 patients) of the phase I ivuxolimab trial is reported in the paper. Among the approximately 50 dose-escalation patients, approximately 20 had hepatocellular carcinoma, roughly 15 melanoma, 9 renal cell carcinoma and 9 head and neck cancer. Intravenous ivuxolimab was administered to patients every 2 weeks at six dose levels: 0.01, 0.1, 0.3, 1.5, 3 and 10 mg/kg. Peripheral TCRbeta sequencing was intended to test whether TCR sequence diversity was altered and clonal T-cell expansion was caused by ivuxolimab. Study-wide findings and limitations: The antigen specificity of the clonally expanded peripheral T cells was not determined. On average, CD8+ T cells showed more expanded clones than CD4+ T cells after ivuxolimab. Low levels of normalized T-cell clonal expansion were also seen in some patients who did not respond. In the 0.1-3.0 mg/kg groups, partial responders were among the patients with the lowest normalized peripheral clonal expansion, particularly in CD8+ T cells. Clonal expansion of both CD4+ and CD8+ blood T cells was observed from baseline to week 6 at doses 0.1 to 3.0 mg/kg.

V is clipped by 1 base and J by 0 bases, and the sequence between their germline boundaries is 12 bases long. The germline V gene encodes CDR1 MGHRA and CDR2 YSYEKL. Taken from cysteine to phenylalanine, the CDR3 has 16 residues. Only the CDR3 region is kept as DNA, spanning 48 bases read in frame from base 1. Genomic DNA was extracted from sorted cells for sequencing of the TCRbeta CDR3 region. The immunoSEQ Assay was used to sequence the TCRbeta CDR3 regions. Imported from immuneACCESS, the table was reduced by TCRdb to in-frame sequences with V and J called. These copies leave out some clones; in studies compared against another copy, an unresolved V gene accounts for under half, and the cause of the remainder is not known. The sample table contains tens of thousands of clones; only one count was recorded for 65% to 90% of them. The ten largest make up about 7% of the sample.

The sequence was obtained from an adult with an advanced solid tumor such as melanoma, head and neck, liver or kidney cancer. Here the sequenced sample was CD4+ or CD8+ T cells sorted from blood, taken in a trial of the OX40 agonist ivuxolimab. The chain joins TRBV4-1 to TRBJ1-1; no D gene can be assigned with confidence. The CDR3 reads CASSQALMALNTEAFF. The DNA reads as follows: TGCGCCAGCAGCCAAGCCCTAATGGCCTTGAACACTGAAGCTTTCTTT.